The source of this T cell receptor beta chain is a study of beta chain features in type 1 diabetes. The study's findings and limits: Moderately but significantly shorter TCRB CDR3s were found in Type 1 diabetes patients in all four CD4+ subsets.

The study reverse transcribed the entire isolated RNA, so it sequenced expressed TCRB transcripts. The assay was immunoSEQ multiplex PCR, and TCRdb's table has in-frame clones only and misses some. The table lists around 160,000 clones, more than 60% of them singletons. Donors contributed one heparinised blood draw apiece, averaging about 116 mL. Germline V CDR1 and CDR2: MDHEN, SYDVKM. This CDR3 is 15 amino acids long. Trimming took 4 bases from V and 6 from J, leaving 16 bases between them. To note about this clone: Antigen specificity is unknown.

The sample consisted of naive CD4+ T cells from blood. This clonotype originated in a man aged 25 to 40 with type 1 diabetes. The chain carries TRBV28 and TRBJ2-1; possibly TRBD1 or TRBD2 for D (5 bases each). The CDR3, as DNA: TGTGCCAGCAGTTGGGGGACCGGGACCTTCAATGAGCAGTTCTTC. Its translation is CASSWGTGTFNEQFF.